This T cell receptor beta chain originates from a study of T cells in narcolepsy (dated by TCRdb to between 2018 and 2020). About the full investigation: The study enrolled patients with narcolepsy type 1 or type 2 (NT1, NT2) together with healthy control donors. The study used TCR Vbeta sequencing to track clonotypes in blood and CSF while looking for autoreactive T cells in narcolepsy patients that target self-antigens of hypocretin neurons (hypocretin, TRIB2). General findings and caveats noted by the study authors: Plots that compared CSF and blood CD4+ T cell clonotypes from the same patient highlighted HCRT-specific and TRIB2-specific autoreactive clonotypes. Numbers of sequenced blood memory CD4+ clonotypes were comparable, with averages of some 39,000 in patients and approximately 33,000 in controls. Certain blood memory CD4+ repertoires from patients and controls had no sequences that matched autoreactive T cell clones. Autoreactive clonotypes were reported to be detected serially in the blood of the same patients and of different patients, but not in the blood of healthy controls.

For TCR Vbeta sequencing, memory CD4+ T cells were sorted ex vivo from the peripheral blood of narcolepsy patients and healthy controls. Points on this clone: This clone's antigen is unknown. No base quality information exists; no much larger clone differs at one position.

The method was the immunoSEQ multiplex PCR assay. Drawn from immuneACCESS, this table holds only the in-frame rearrangements with V and J called that TCRdb kept. Clones are partly lost; checked studies trace under half to an unresolved V gene and leave the rest unexplained. This sample lists about 30,000 clones; about 85% were detected once. Of the sample, 1.1% falls within the top ten clones. This clonotype was obtained from a human donor with narcolepsy. Sample: CD45RA- memory CD4+ T cells from PBMCs. The cell subset or site label, read with the paper, signifies: memory T cells sorted ex vivo from peripheral blood.

The CDR3 reads CASSYGTILYF. The DNA reads as follows: TGTGCCAGCAGTTATGGGACAATACTGTACTTC. The V and J genes are TRBV6-5 and TRBJ2-7; perhaps TRBD1 is the D gene, with 6 bases matching. V lost 3 bases and J lost 12 bases; the stretch between them is 12 bases long. The cysteine opens and the phenylalanine closes a CDR3 of 11 amino acids. The read is trimmed to its CDR3 DNA, 33 bases read in frame from base 1. According to the germline V gene, CDR1 reads MNHEY and CDR2 reads SVGAGI.